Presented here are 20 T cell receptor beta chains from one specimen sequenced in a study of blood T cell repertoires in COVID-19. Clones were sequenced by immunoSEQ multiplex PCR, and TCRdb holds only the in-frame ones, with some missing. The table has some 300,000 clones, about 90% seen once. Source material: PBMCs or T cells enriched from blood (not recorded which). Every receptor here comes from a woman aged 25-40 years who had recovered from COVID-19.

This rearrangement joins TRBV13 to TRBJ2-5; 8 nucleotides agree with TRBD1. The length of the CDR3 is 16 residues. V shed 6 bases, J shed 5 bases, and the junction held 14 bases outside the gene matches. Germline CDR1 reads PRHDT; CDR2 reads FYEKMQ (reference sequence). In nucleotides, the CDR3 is TGTGCCAGCAGTTTTGCCCAGGGGGCGTATCGGGAGACCCAGTACTTC. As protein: CASSFAQGAYRETQYF.

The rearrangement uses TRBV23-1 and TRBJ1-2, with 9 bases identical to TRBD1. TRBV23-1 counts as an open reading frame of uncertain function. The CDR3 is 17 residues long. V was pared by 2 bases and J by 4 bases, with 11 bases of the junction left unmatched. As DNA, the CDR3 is TGCGCCAGCAGTCAACCCTCCGGGACAGGGCTCGGCTATGGCTACACCTTC. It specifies CASSQPSGTGLGYGYTF.

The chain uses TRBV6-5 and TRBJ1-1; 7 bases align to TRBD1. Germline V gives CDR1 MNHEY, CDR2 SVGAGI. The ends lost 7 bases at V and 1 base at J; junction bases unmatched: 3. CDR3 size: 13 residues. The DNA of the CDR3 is TGTGCCAGCAAACAGGGGAAGAACACTGAAGCTTTCTTT. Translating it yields CASKQGKNTEAFF.

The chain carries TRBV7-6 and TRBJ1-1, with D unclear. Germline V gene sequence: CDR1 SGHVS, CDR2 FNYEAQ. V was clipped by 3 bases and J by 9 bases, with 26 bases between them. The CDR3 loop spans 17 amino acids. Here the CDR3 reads CASSLPTWRTGTQQAFF. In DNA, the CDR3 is TGTGCCAGCAGCTTGCCCACCTGGCGGACGGGAACCCAGCAAGCTTTCTTT.

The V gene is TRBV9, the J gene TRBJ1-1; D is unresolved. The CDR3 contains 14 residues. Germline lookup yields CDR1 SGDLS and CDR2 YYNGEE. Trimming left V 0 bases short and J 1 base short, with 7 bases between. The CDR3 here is CASSVDFGNTEAFF. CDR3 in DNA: TGTGCCAGCAGCGTAGACTTTGGGAACACTGAAGCTTTCTTT.

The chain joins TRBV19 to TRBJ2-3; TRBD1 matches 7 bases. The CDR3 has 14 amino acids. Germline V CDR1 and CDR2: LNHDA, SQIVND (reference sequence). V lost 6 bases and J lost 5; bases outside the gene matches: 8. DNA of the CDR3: TGTGCCAGTAGCACGGACAGGACCGTAGATACGCAGTATTTT. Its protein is CASSTDRTVDTQYF.

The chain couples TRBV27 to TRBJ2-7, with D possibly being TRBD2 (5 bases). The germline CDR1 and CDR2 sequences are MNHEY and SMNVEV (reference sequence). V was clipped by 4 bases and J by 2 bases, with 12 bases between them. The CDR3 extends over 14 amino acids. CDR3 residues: CASSSAGITYEQYF. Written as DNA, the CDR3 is TGTGCCAGCAGTTCGGCCGGGATAACCTACGAGCAGTACTTC.

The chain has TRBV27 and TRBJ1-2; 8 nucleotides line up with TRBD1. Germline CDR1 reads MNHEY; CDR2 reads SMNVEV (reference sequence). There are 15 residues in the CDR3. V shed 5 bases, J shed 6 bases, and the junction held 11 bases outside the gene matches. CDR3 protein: CASSPHLDRANGYTF. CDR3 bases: TGTGCCAGCAGTCCCCACCTGGACAGGGCAAATGGCTACACCTTC.

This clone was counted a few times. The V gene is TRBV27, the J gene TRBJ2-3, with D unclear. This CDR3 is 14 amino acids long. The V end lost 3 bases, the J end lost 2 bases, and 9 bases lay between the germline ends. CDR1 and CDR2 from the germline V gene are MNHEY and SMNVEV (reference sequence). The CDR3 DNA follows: TGTGCCAGCAGTTTTTTGACTCCCACAGATACGCAGTATTTT. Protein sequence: CASSFLTPTDTQYF.

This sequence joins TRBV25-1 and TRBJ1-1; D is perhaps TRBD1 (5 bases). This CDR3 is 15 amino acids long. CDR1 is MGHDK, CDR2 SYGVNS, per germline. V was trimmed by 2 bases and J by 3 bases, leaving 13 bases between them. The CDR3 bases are TGTGCCAGCAGTGAAGACAGACCTCTTCACACTGAAGCTTTCTTT. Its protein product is CASSEDRPLHTEAFF.

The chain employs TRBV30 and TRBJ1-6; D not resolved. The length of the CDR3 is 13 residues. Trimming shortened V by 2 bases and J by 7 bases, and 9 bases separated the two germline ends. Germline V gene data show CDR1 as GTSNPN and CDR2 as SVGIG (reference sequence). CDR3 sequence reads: CAWSMQVNSPLHF. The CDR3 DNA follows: TGTGCCTGGAGTATGCAGGTCAATTCACCCCTCCACTTT.

The CDR3 DNA follows: TGTGCCAGCAGCTTCCACCTTGACCCGGGGTCCCTTTACGAGCAGTACTTC. Protein sequence: CASSFHLDPGSLYEQYF. J is TRBJ2-7 and V is TRBV7-8, with D tentatively TRBD2 (5 bases). Between the trimmed V and J ends, which lost 3 bases and 4 bases, there was a span of 22 bases. This CDR3 comprises 17 residues. Germline V CDR1 and CDR2: SGHVS, FQNEAQ. Drawing the rest from reference TRBV7-8 and TRBJ2-7, the complete variable domain is GAGVSQSPRYKVAKRGQDVALRCDPISGHVSLFWYQQALGQGPEFLTYFQNEAQLDKSGLPSDRFFAERPEGSVSTLKIQRTQQEDSAVYLCASSFHLDPGSLYEQYFGPGTRLTVT.

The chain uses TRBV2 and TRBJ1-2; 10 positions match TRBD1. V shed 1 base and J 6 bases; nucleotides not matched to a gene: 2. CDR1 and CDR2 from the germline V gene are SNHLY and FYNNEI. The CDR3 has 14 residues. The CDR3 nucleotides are TGTGCCAGCAGTGAAGTTGGGACAGGGGATGGCTACACCTTC. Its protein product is CASSEVGTGDGYTF. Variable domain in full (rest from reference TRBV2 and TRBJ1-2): EPEVTQTPSHQVTQMGQEVILRCVPISNHLYFYWYRQILGQKVEFLVSFYNNEISEKSEIFDDQFSVERPDGSNFTLKIRSTKLEDSAMYFCASSEVGTGDGYTFGSGTRLTVV.

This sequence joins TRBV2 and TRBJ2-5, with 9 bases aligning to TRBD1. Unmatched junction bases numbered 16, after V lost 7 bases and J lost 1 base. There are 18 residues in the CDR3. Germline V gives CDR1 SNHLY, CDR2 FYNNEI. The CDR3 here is CASMTGGREGVPQETQYF. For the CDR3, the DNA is TGTGCCAGCATGACAGGGGGAAGGGAGGGGGTCCCCCAAGAGACCCAGTACTTC.

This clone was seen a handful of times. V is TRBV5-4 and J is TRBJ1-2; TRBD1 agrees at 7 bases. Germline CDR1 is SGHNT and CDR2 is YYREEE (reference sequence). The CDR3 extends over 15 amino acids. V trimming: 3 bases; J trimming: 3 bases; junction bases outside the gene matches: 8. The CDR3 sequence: CASSSDRSSDYGYTF. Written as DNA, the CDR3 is TGTGCCAGCAGCTCGGACAGGAGCTCGGACTATGGCTACACCTTC.

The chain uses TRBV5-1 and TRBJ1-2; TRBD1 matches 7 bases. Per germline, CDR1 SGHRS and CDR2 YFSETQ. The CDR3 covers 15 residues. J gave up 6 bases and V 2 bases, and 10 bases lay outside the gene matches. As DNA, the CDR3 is TGCGCCAGCAGCTTCAACCGGGACAGCTTGAATGGCTACACCTTC. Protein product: CASSFNRDSLNGYTF.

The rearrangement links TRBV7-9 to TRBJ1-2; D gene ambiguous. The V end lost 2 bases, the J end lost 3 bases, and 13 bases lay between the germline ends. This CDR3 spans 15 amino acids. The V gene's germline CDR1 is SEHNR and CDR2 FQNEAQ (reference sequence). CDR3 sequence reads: CASSLSPVMDYGYTF. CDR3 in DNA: TGTGCCAGCAGCTTATCCCCAGTTATGGACTATGGCTACACCTTC.

This CDR3 is CASSLGGQPQHF. CDR3 in DNA: TGTGCCAGCAGTTTAGGCGGTCAGCCCCAGCATTTT. This chain connects TRBV27 to TRBJ1-5, with D unresolved. Germline V gives CDR1 MNHEY, CDR2 SMNVEV (reference sequence). The V end lost 2 bases, the J end lost 6 bases, and 5 bases lay between the germline ends. CDR3 length: 12 amino acids.

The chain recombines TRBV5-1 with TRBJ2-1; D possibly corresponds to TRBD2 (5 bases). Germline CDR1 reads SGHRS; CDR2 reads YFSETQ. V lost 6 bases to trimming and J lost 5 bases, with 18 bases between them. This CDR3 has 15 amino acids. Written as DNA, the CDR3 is TGCGCCAGCACCAGGACTCCAGGAACAGACAATGAGCAGTTCTTC. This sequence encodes CASTRTPGTDNEQFF.

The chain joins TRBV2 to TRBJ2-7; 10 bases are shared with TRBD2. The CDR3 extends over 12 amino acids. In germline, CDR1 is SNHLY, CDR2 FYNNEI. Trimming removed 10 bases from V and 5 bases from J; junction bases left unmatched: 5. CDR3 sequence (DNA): TGTGCCAACCTAGCGGGGGTTGACGAGCAGTACTTC. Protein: CANLAGVDEQYF.